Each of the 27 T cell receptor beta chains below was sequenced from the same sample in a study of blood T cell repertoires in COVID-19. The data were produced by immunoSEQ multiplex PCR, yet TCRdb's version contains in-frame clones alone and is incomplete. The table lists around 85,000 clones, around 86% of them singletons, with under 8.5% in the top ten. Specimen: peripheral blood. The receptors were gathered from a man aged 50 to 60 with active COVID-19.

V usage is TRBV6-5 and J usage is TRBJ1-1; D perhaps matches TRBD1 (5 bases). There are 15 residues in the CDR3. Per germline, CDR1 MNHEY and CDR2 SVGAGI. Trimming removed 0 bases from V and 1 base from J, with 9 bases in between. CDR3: CASSYSSTANTEAFF. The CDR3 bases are TGTGCCAGCAGTTACTCATCGACAGCGAACACTGAAGCTTTCTTT.

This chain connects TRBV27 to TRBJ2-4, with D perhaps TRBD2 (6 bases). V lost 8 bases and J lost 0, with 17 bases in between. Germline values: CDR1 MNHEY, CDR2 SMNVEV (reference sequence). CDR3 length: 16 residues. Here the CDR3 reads CASHSLEGLAKNIQYF. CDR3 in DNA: TGTGCCAGCCATTCGTTGGAGGGGTTAGCCAAAAACATTCAGTACTTC.

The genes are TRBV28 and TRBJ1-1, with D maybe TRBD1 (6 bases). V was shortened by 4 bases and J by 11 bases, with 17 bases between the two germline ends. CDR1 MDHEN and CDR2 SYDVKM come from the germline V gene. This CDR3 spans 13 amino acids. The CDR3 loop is CASSYNRAQGAFF. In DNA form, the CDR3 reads TGTGCCAGCAGTTATAACAGGGCTCAAGGCGCTTTCTTT.

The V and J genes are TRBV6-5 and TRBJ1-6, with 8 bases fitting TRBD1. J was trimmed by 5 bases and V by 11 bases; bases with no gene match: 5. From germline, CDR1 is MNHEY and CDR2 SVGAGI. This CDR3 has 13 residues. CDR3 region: CAGGTGNNSPLHF. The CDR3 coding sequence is TGTGCCGGAGGGACAGGCAATAATTCACCCCTCCACTTT.

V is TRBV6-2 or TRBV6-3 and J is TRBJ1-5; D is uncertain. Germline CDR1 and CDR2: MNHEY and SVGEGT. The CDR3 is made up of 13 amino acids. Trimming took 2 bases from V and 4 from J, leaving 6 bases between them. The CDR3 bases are TGTGCCAGCAGTTACGAGAGAAATCAGCCCCAGCATTTT. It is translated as CASSYERNQPQHF.

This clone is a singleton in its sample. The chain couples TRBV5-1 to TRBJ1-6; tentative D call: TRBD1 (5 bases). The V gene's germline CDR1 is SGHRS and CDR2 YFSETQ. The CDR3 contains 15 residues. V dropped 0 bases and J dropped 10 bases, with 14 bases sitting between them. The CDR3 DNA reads TGCGCCAGCAGCTTGGAAGGAGGGGAAGAATCACCCCTCCACTTT. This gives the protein CASSLEGGEESPLHF.

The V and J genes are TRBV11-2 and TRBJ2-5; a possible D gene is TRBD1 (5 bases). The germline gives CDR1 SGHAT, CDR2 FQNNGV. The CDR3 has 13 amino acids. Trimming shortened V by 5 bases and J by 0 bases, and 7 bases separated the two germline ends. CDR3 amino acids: CASSPGYQETQYF. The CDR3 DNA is TGTGCCAGCAGCCCAGGGTACCAAGAGACCCAGTACTTC. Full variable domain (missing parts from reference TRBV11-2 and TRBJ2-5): EAGVAQSPRYKIIEKRQSVAFWCNPISGHATLYWYQQILGQGPKLLIQFQNNGVVDDSQLPKDRFSAERLKGVDSTLKIQPAKLEDSAVYLCASSPGYQETQYFGPGTRLLVL.

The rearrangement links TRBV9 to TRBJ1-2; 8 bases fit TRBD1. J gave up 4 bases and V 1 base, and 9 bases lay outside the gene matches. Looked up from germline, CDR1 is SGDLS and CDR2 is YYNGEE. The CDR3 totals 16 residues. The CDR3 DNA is TGTGCCAGCAGCGTACCCGTCCAGGGGGCTGCCTATGGCTACACCTTC. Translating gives CASSVPVQGAAYGYTF.

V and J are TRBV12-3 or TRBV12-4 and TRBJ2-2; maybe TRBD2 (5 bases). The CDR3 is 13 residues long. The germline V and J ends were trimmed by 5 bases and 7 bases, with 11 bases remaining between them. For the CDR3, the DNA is TGTGCCAGCAGTCCGGGCCGGGACGGGGAGCTGTTTTTT. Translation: CASSPGRDGELFF.

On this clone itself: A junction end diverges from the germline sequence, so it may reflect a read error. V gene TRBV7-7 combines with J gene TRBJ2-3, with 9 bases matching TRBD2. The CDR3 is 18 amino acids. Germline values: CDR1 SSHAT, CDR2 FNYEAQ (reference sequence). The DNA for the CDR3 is TGTGCTAGCAGCCCACTAGGGCCCGGGACTAGCATTACAGATACGCAGTATTTT. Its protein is CASSPLGPGTSITDTQYF.

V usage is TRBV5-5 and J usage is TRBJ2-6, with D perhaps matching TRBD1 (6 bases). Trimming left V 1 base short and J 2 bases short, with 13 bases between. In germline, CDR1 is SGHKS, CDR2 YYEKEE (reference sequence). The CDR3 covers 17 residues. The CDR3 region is CASSLRQDITGANVLTF. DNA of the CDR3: TGTGCCAGCAGCTTGCGACAGGATATAACTGGGGCCAACGTCCTGACTTTC.

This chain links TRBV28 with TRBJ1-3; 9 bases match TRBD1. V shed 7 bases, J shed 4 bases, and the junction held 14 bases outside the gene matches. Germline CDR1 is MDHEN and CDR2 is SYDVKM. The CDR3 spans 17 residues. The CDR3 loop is CASMDRGFRLGGNTIYF. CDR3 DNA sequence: TGTGCCAGCATGGACAGGGGCTTCCGCTTGGGAGGAAACACCATATATTTT.

The CDR3 loop is CASSYSYGEKLFF. The CDR3 coding sequence is TGTGCCAGCAGTTACTCGTACGGGGAAAAACTGTTTTTT. The chain is built from TRBV6-2 or TRBV6-3 and TRBJ1-4; D remains unclear. CDR1 and CDR2 (germline): MNHEY, SVGEGT. The CDR3 sequence is 13 residues long. The germline V and J ends were trimmed by 0 bases and 8 bases, with 7 bases remaining between them.

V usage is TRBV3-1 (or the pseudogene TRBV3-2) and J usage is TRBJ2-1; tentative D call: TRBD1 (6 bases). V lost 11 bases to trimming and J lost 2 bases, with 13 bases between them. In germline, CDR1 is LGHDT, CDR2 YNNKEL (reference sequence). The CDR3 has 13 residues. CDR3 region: CAPGAGTYNEQFF. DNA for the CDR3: TGTGCCCCAGGGGCAGGGACCTACAATGAGCAGTTCTTC.

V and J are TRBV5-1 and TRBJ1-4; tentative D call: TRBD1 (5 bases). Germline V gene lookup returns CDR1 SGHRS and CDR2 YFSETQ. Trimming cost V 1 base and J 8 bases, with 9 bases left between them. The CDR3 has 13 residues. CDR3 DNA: TGCGCCAGCAGCTTGAGGGGTAGGGAAAAACTGTTTTTT. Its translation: CASSLRGREKLFF.

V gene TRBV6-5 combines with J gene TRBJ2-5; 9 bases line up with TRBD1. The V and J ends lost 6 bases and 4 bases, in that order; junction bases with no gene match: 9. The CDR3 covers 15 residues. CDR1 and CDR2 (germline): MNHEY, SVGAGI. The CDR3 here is CASSRNRGQGETQYF. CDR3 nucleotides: TGTGCCAGCAGCCGTAACAGGGGGCAGGGAGAGACCCAGTACTTC.

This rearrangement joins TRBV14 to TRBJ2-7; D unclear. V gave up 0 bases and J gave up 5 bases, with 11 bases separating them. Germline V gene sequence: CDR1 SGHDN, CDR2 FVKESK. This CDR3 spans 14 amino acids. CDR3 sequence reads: CASSQEKLSNEQYF. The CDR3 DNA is TGTGCCAGCAGCCAAGAAAAACTTAGCAACGAGCAGTACTTC.

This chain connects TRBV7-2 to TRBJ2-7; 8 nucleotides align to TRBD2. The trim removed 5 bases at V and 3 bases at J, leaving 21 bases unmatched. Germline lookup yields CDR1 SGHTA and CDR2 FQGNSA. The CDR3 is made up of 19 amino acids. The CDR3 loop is CASSNAKGGGGFILYEQYF. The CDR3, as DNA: TGTGCCAGCAGCAACGCAAAAGGTGGCGGGGGGTTCATCCTCTACGAGCAGTACTTC. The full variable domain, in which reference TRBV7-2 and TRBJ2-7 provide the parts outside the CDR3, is GAGVSQSPSNKVTEKGKDVELRCDPISGHTALYWYRQSLGQGLEFLIYFQGNSAPDKSGLPSDRFSAERTGGSVSTLTIQRTQQEDSAVYLCASSNAKGGGGFILYEQYFGPGTRLTVT.

DNA of the CDR3: TGTGCCAGCGGGGTACAGGGGGCCACCGGGGAGCTGTTTTTT. Translated: CASGVQGATGELFF. The chain couples TRBV28 to TRBJ2-2, with 9 nucleotides matching TRBD1. Germline V gives CDR1 MDHEN, CDR2 SYDVKM. The CDR3 is 14 amino acids. J lost 4 bases, V lost 8 bases, and 5 bases had no gene match.

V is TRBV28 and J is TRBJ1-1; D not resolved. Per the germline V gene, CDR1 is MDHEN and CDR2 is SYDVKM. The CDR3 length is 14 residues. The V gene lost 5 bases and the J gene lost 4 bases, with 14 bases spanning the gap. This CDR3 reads CASSPPLDITEAFF. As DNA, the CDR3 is TGTGCCAGCAGTCCCCCTTTAGATATCACTGAAGCTTTCTTT.

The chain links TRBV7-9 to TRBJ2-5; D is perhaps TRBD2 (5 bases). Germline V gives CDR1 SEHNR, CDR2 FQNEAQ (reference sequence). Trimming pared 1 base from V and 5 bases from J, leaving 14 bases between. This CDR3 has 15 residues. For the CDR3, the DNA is TGTGCCAGCAGCTTAGGATCGTCTAGCCGGGAGACCCAGTACTTC. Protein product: CASSLGSSSRETQYF.

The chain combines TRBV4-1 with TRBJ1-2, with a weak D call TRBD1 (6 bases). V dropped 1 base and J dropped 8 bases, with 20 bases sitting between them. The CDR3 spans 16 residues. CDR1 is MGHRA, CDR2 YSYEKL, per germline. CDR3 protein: CASSQGGGQGDWGYTF. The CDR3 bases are TGCGCCAGCAGCCAAGGGGGGGGGCAGGGAGATTGGGGCTACACCTTC.

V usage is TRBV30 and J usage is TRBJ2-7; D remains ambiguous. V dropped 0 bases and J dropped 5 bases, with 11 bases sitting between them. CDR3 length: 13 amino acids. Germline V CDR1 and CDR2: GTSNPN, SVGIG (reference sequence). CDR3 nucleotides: TGTGCCTGGAGTGTAGCGAGTCTCGACGAGCAGTACTTC. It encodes CAWSVASLDEQYF.

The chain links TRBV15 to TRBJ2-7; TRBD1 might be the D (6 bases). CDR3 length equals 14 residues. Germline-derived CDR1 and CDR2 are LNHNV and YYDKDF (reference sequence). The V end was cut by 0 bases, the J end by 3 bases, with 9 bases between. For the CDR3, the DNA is TGTGCCACCAGCAGAGATCCAGGGGTCTACGAGCAGTACTTC. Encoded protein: CATSRDPGVYEQYF.

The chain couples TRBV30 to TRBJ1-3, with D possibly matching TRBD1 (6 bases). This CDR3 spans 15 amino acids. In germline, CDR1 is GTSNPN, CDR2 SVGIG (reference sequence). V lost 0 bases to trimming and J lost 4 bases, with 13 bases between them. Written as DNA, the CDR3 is TGTGCCTGGAGTGTAGTCAGGGGAGCAGGAAACACCATATATTTT. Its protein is CAWSVVRGAGNTIYF.

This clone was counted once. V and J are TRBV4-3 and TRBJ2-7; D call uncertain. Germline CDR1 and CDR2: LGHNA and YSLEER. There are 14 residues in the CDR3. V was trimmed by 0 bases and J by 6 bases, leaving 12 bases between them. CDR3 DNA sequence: TGCGCCAGCAGCCAAGATGAAACCCTCGGCGAGCAGTACTTC. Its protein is CASSQDETLGEQYF.

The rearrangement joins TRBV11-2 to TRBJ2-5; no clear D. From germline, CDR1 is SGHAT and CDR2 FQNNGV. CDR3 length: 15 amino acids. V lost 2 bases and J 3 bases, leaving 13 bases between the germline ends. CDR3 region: CASSLISLAEETQYF. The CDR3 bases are TGTGCCAGCAGCTTAATCTCTTTGGCAGAAGAGACCCAGTACTTC.